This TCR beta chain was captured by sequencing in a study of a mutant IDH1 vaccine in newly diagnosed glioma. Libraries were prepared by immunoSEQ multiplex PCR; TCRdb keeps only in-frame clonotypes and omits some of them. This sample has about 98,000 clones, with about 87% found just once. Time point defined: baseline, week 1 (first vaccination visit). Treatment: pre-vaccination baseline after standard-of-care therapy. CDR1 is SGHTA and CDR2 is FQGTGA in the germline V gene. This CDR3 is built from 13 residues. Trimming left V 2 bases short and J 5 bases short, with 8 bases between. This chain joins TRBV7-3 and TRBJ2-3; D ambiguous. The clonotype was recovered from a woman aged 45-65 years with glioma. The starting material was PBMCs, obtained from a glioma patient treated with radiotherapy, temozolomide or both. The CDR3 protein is CASSLSAQDTQYF. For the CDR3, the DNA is TGTGCCAGCAGCTTATCAGCACAAGATACGCAGTATTTT. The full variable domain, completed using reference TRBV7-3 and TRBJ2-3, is GAGVSQTPSNKVTEKGKYVELRCDPISGHTALYWYRQSLGQGPEFLIYFQGTGAADDSGLPNDRFFAVRPEGSVSTLKIQRTERGDSAVYLCASSLSAQDTQYFGPGTRLTVL.